This T cell receptor (beta chain) was recorded in a study of T-cell reconstitution after alpha-beta-depleted transplantation in children. The CDR3 has 15 amino acids. The germline V gene encodes CDR1 DFQATT and CDR2 SNEGSKA (reference sequence). V was pared by 2 bases and J by 5 bases, with 10 bases of the junction left unmatched. This sample's TCRbeta library carried unique molecular identifier barcodes. TCRdb recomputed calls from the PCR reads with MiXCR, one row per CDR3 protein. The sample gives around 370,000 distinct CDR3 sequences, 10% to 13% of which show up once; 2% to 3% is in the top ten.

The J gene is TRBJ2-5, the V gene TRBV20-1; TRBD1 matches 8 bases. The source was PBMCs from the stem cell graft donor, collected from the stem cell graft. The receptor comes from a human donor who donated a stem cell graft to a child with acute lymphoblastic leukemia. In DNA form, the CDR3 reads TGCAGTGCTAGAAGTTTTGGACAGGGTTGGGAGACCCAGTACTTC. Its translation is CSARSFGQGWETQYF.